These T cell receptor beta chains were read from a single sample in a study of T cell changes during pregnancy in multiple sclerosis. Here immunoSEQ multiplex PCR was the method, and the copy in TCRdb shows in-frame clones only, minus some. The table lists about 75,000 clones, approximately 95% of them singletons. The sample here was CD4+ T cells from peripheral blood mononuclear cells, taken after pregnancy. Receptors were obtained from a female donor with multiple sclerosis, enrolled in a pregnancy study. Both conserved end residues are part of each CDR3. Each record gives: D gene, V gene, J gene, clone size, CDR3 protein, CDR3 DNA. D genes are given only for firm matches. Clone size appears in some rows only: once, few, many, or a class for an expanded clone.

d_gene: -; v_gene: TRBV5-6; j_gene: TRBJ1-2; abundance: -; CDR3aa: CASSLYLMSQNYGYTF; CDR3nt: TGTGCCAGCAGCTTGTATCTTATGTCGCAGAACTATGGCTACACCTTC
d_gene: TRBD2; v_gene: TRBV10-3; j_gene: TRBJ2-7; abundance: -; CDR3aa: CAISPTSGMAEQYF; CDR3nt: TGTGCCATCAGCCCCACTAGCGGGATGGCCGAGCAGTACTTC
d_gene: TRBD1; v_gene: TRBV19; j_gene: TRBJ2-5; abundance: -; CDR3aa: CASRNRDRAQETQYF; CDR3nt: TGTGCCAGTCGGAACCGGGACAGGGCCCAAGAGACCCAGTACTTC
d_gene: -; v_gene: TRBV30; j_gene: TRBJ2-7; abundance: -; CDR3aa: CAWSALISYEQYF; CDR3nt: TGTGCCTGGAGTGCGTTGATTAGCTACGAGCAGTACTTC
d_gene: TRBD2; v_gene: TRBV18; j_gene: TRBJ2-2; abundance: -; CDR3aa: CASSRTSGSSGELFF; CDR3nt: TGTGCCAGCTCACGCACTAGCGGGAGCTCCGGGGAGCTGTTTTTT
d_gene: TRBD2; v_gene: TRBV5-6; j_gene: TRBJ2-1; abundance: -; CDR3aa: CASSLRFGSGSSYNEQFF; CDR3nt: TGTGCCAGCAGCTTGAGGTTTGGAAGCGGGAGCTCCTACAATGAGCAGTTCTTC
d_gene: -; v_gene: TRBV6-1; j_gene: TRBJ2-4; abundance: -; CDR3aa: CASSEGGEFKNIQYF; CDR3nt: TGTGCCAGCAGTGAAGGGGGGGAGTTCAAAAACATTCAGTACTTC
d_gene: -; v_gene: TRBV5-4; j_gene: TRBJ2-3; abundance: -; CDR3aa: CAAGDDTDTQYF; CDR3nt: TGTGCCGCCGGAGACGACACAGATACGCAGTATTTT
d_gene: TRBD1; v_gene: TRBV18; j_gene: TRBJ2-7; abundance: -; CDR3aa: CASSDRGNSYEQYF; CDR3nt: TGTGCCAGCTCTGACAGGGGGAATTCCTACGAGCAGTACTTC
d_gene: -; v_gene: TRBV9; j_gene: TRBJ1-2; abundance: -; CDR3aa: CASSAPQTRGIANYGYTF; CDR3nt: TGTGCCAGCAGCGCACCCCAGACCAGGGGCATTGCTAACTATGGCTACACCTTC
d_gene: TRBD1; v_gene: TRBV6-5; j_gene: TRBJ2-1; abundance: -; CDR3aa: CASSYGGQGNEQFF; CDR3nt: TGTGCCAGCAGTTACGGCGGACAGGGCAATGAGCAGTTCTTC
d_gene: TRBD1; v_gene: TRBV5-4; j_gene: TRBJ2-7; abundance: -; CDR3aa: CASSGTGAVSYEQYF; CDR3nt: TGTGCCAGCAGCGGGACAGGGGCCGTCTCCTACGAGCAGTACTTC
d_gene: -; v_gene: TRBV2; j_gene: TRBJ2-1; abundance: -; CDR3aa: CASCRDRNEQFF; CDR3nt: TGTGCCAGCTGCAGGGATCGGAATGAGCAGTTCTTC
d_gene: TRBD2; v_gene: TRBV28; j_gene: TRBJ2-3; abundance: -; CDR3aa: CASSLAGVRLGTDTQYF; CDR3nt: TGTGCCAGCAGTTTGGCGGGAGTGCGGTTGGGCACAGATACGCAGTATTTT
d_gene: TRBD1; v_gene: TRBV11-2; j_gene: TRBJ2-7; abundance: once; CDR3aa: CASSFRSPRQGSYSYEQYF; CDR3nt: TGTGCCAGCAGCTTTAGATCCCCCAGACAGGGATCATACTCCTACGAGCAGTACTTC
d_gene: TRBD1; v_gene: TRBV5-1; j_gene: TRBJ1-1; abundance: -; CDR3aa: CASSVTPQGAYTEAFF; CDR3nt: TGCGCCAGCAGCGTTACACCACAGGGGGCCTACACTGAAGCTTTCTTT
d_gene: -; v_gene: TRBV9; j_gene: TRBJ1-2; abundance: once; CDR3aa: CASSVGQGMNGYTF; CDR3nt: TGTGCCAGCAGCGTAGGGCAGGGCATGAACGGCTACACCTTC
d_gene: -; v_gene: TRBV5-1; j_gene: TRBJ2-3; abundance: -; CDR3aa: CASSRDLGIDTQYF; CDR3nt: TGCGCCAGCTCCCGGGATCTAGGAATAGATACGCAGTATTTT
d_gene: TRBD1; v_gene: TRBV2; j_gene: TRBJ2-3; abundance: -; CDR3aa: CASRDPGGRADTQYF; CDR3nt: TGTGCCAGCAGAGACCCAGGGGGCCGCGCAGATACGCAGTATTTT
d_gene: -; v_gene: TRBV19; j_gene: TRBJ2-1; abundance: -; CDR3aa: CASSSGNSGDEQFF; CDR3nt: TGTGCCAGTAGCTCCGGGAATTCGGGCGATGAGCAGTTCTTC
d_gene: -; v_gene: TRBV19; j_gene: TRBJ2-6; abundance: -; CDR3aa: CASSRPRGAGANVLTF; CDR3nt: TGTGCCAGTAGTAGACCCAGGGGGGCTGGGGCCAACGTCCTGACTTTC
d_gene: -; v_gene: TRBV20-1; j_gene: TRBJ2-7; abundance: -; CDR3aa: CSASGAYEQYF; CDR3nt: TGCAGTGCTAGCGGAGCCTACGAGCAGTACTTC
d_gene: TRBD1; v_gene: TRBV9; j_gene: TRBJ1-3; abundance: -; CDR3aa: CASSVHGQGTGNTIYF; CDR3nt: TGTGCCAGCAGCGTACATGGACAGGGCACTGGAAACACCATATATTTT
d_gene: -; v_gene: TRBV7-9; j_gene: TRBJ2-1; abundance: -; CDR3aa: CASSGGSEQFF; CDR3nt: TGTGCCAGCAGTGGGGGGAGTGAGCAGTTCTTC
d_gene: -; v_gene: TRBV29-1; j_gene: TRBJ1-2; abundance: once; CDR3aa: CSVDLDSSNYGYTF; CDR3nt: TGCAGCGTTGACCTGGACAGTTCTAACTATGGCTACACCTTC
d_gene: -; v_gene: TRBV21-1; j_gene: TRBJ2-1; abundance: -; CDR3aa: CASSKRHGDFYNEQFF; CDR3nt: TGTGCCAGCAGCAAAAGGCATGGGGACTTCTACAATGAGCAGTTCTTC
d_gene: TRBD1; v_gene: TRBV28; j_gene: TRBJ1-5; abundance: -; CDR3aa: CASTGTGDISSPQHF; CDR3nt: TGTGCCAGCACAGGGACAGGGGACATTTCTTCGCCCCAGCATTTT
d_gene: TRBD1; v_gene: TRBV29-1; j_gene: TRBJ1-2; abundance: -; CDR3aa: CSVRGQGAREYGYTF; CDR3nt: TGCAGCGTGAGGGGGCAGGGGGCGCGAGAGTATGGCTACACCTTC
d_gene: -; v_gene: TRBV7-2; j_gene: TRBJ2-3; abundance: -; CDR3aa: CASSRAASEVDTQYF; CDR3nt: TGTGCCAGCAGCAGAGCGGCTAGCGAAGTAGATACGCAGTATTTT
d_gene: TRBD2; v_gene: TRBV29-1; j_gene: TRBJ2-5; abundance: -; CDR3aa: CSVVPGLAQETQYF; CDR3nt: TGCAGCGTTGTCCCGGGACTAGCACAAGAGACCCAGTACTTC
d_gene: TRBD2; v_gene: TRBV18; j_gene: TRBJ2-7; abundance: -; CDR3aa: CASSRTSGRHEQYF; CDR3nt: TGTGCCAGCTCACGGACTAGCGGGAGACACGAGCAGTACTTC
d_gene: -; v_gene: TRBV5-4; j_gene: TRBJ1-2; abundance: -; CDR3aa: CASSLGLPNYGYTF; CDR3nt: TGTGCCAGCAGCTTGGGTCTTCCTAACTATGGCTACACCTTC
d_gene: TRBD1; v_gene: TRBV5-1; j_gene: TRBJ1-4; abundance: -; CDR3aa: CASSLALGQGEKLFF; CDR3nt: TGCGCCAGCAGCTTGGCGTTGGGACAGGGGGAAAAACTGTTTTTT
d_gene: -; v_gene: TRBV7-2; j_gene: TRBJ1-2; abundance: -; CDR3aa: CASSLRGGDGYTF; CDR3nt: TGTGCCAGCAGCTTAAGAGGGGGAGATGGCTACACCTTC
d_gene: -; v_gene: TRBV7-8; j_gene: TRBJ2-6; abundance: -; CDR3aa: CASSSGRDNVLTF; CDR3nt: TGTGCCAGCAGCTCCGGACGGGACAACGTCCTGACTTTC
d_gene: TRBD1; v_gene: TRBV5-1; j_gene: TRBJ2-1; abundance: -; CDR3aa: CASDRLGTGVYNEQFF; CDR3nt: TGCGCCAGCGACCGCCTCGGGACAGGGGTCTACAATGAGCAGTTCTTC
d_gene: TRBD1; v_gene: TRBV9; j_gene: TRBJ1-3; abundance: -; CDR3aa: CASSAGTGGQGNTIYF; CDR3nt: TGTGCCAGCAGCGCTGGGACAGGGGGCCAAGGAAACACCATATATTTT
d_gene: -; v_gene: TRBV19; j_gene: TRBJ2-7; abundance: -; CDR3aa: CASSISVGTPYEQYF; CDR3nt: TGTGCCAGTAGTATTTCAGTAGGGACTCCCTACGAGCAGTACTTC
d_gene: -; v_gene: TRBV1; j_gene: TRBJ2-7; abundance: -; CDR3aa: CTSSQAGTSGFYEQYF; CDR3nt: TGCACCAGCAGCCAAGCCGGGACTAGCGGATTTTACGAGCAGTACTTC
d_gene: TRBD2; v_gene: TRBV27; j_gene: TRBJ2-1; abundance: -; CDR3aa: CASSLHRASGRGYNEQFF; CDR3nt: TGTGCCAGCAGTCTCCATCGGGCTAGCGGAAGAGGGTACAATGAGCAGTTCTTC
d_gene: -; v_gene: TRBV7-9; j_gene: TRBJ2-1; abundance: -; CDR3aa: CASSLARDTVSFNEQFF; CDR3nt: TGTGCCAGCAGCTTAGCTAGGGACACGGTTAGTTTCAATGAGCAGTTCTTC
d_gene: -; v_gene: TRBV4-2; j_gene: TRBJ2-7; abundance: -; CDR3aa: CASSSRLVPRYEQYF; CDR3nt: TGTGCCAGCAGCTCCCGACTAGTCCCACGGTACGAGCAGTACTTC
d_gene: -; v_gene: TRBV27; j_gene: TRBJ1-1; abundance: -; CDR3aa: CASSLQGRNTEAFF; CDR3nt: TGTGCCAGCAGTTTACAGGGCCGGAACACTGAAGCTTTCTTT
d_gene: TRBD1; v_gene: TRBV5-1; j_gene: TRBJ2-3; abundance: -; CDR3aa: CASSLEGQGRTDTQYF; CDR3nt: TGCGCCAGCAGCTTGGAGGGACAGGGGAGGACAGATACGCAGTATTTT
d_gene: -; v_gene: TRBV19; j_gene: TRBJ2-1; abundance: -; CDR3aa: CASSAAADNEQFF; CDR3nt: TGTGCCAGTAGTGCAGCGGCGGACAATGAGCAGTTCTTC
d_gene: TRBD1; v_gene: TRBV5-1; j_gene: TRBJ1-1; abundance: few; CDR3aa: CASSSGTGGTEAFF; CDR3nt: TGCGCCAGCAGCTCCGGGACAGGGGGCACTGAAGCTTTCTTT
d_gene: TRBD2; v_gene: TRBV28; j_gene: TRBJ2-3; abundance: -; CDR3aa: CASRELAGVGGPDTQYF; CDR3nt: TGTGCCAGCAGGGAGCTAGCGGGAGTGGGAGGCCCAGATACGCAGTATTTT
d_gene: -; v_gene: TRBV5-1; j_gene: TRBJ2-6; abundance: -; CDR3aa: CASSLSSGANVLTF; CDR3nt: TGCGCCAGCAGCCTTTCGTCGGGGGCCAACGTCCTGACTTTC
d_gene: -; v_gene: TRBV19; j_gene: TRBJ1-5; abundance: -; CDR3aa: CASLPRNQGQPQHF; CDR3nt: TGTGCCAGTTTGCCTCGCAACCAGGGTCAGCCCCAGCATTTT
d_gene: TRBD2; v_gene: TRBV6-4; j_gene: TRBJ2-1; abundance: -; CDR3aa: CASSGLAGGTYNEQFF; CDR3nt: TGTGCCAGCAGCGGACTAGCGGGAGGCACCTACAATGAGCAGTTCTTC
d_gene: TRBD2; v_gene: TRBV7-2; j_gene: TRBJ2-5; abundance: -; CDR3aa: CASSSSGSHVGETQYF; CDR3nt: TGTGCCAGCAGCTCTAGCGGATCGCACGTAGGTGAGACCCAGTACTTC
d_gene: -; v_gene: TRBV5-1; j_gene: TRBJ1-1; abundance: -; CDR3aa: CASSLGTMNTEAFF; CDR3nt: TGCGCCAGCAGCTTGGGTACTATGAACACTGAAGCTTTCTTT
d_gene: -; v_gene: TRBV27; j_gene: TRBJ2-1; abundance: once; CDR3aa: CASRSPGGPLYNEQFF; CDR3nt: TGTGCCAGCAGGTCGCCCGGGGGGCCCCTCTACAATGAGCAGTTCTTC
d_gene: -; v_gene: TRBV7-9; j_gene: TRBJ2-2; abundance: -; CDR3aa: CASSFSRIGQKSTGELFF; CDR3nt: TGTGCCAGCAGCTTTTCCCGTATCGGACAGAAGAGCACCGGGGAGCTGTTTTTT
d_gene: -; v_gene: TRBV12-5; j_gene: TRBJ1-5; abundance: -; CDR3aa: CASGLWGRNQPQHF; CDR3nt: TGTGCTAGTGGTTTGTGGGGGCGGAATCAGCCCCAGCATTTT
d_gene: -; v_gene: TRBV29-1; j_gene: TRBJ2-3; abundance: -; CDR3aa: CSAGGGAATFTDTQYF; CDR3nt: TGCAGCGCTGGGGGAGGTGCCGCTACCTTCACAGATACGCAGTATTTT
d_gene: TRBD1; v_gene: TRBV7-2; j_gene: TRBJ2-2; abundance: -; CDR3aa: CASSLGTGDTGELFF; CDR3nt: TGTGCCAGCAGCTTAGGCACAGGGGATACCGGGGAGCTGTTTTTT